Listed below are T cell receptor beta chains from one sample, sequenced in a study of T cell responses to AZD1222 COVID-19 vaccine. Profiled with immunoSEQ multiplex PCR; TCRdb holds only in-frame clones, not every one. The sample consists of 90,000 to 150,000 clones, around 90% of them appearing once. The sample consisted of peripheral blood, taken on day 0 of AZD1222 vaccination. The receptors originated from an adult in good health. Both conserved end residues are part of each CDR3. D genes are given only for firm matches. Clone size, where shown, is once, few, many, or a class for clones that have expanded.

v_gene: TRBV5-1
abundance: -
d_gene: -
j_gene: TRBJ2-5
len: 16
CDR3aa: CASSLAASGLQETQYF
CDR3nt: TGCGCCAGCAGCTTGGCCGCATCGGGACTTCAAGAGACCCAGTACTTC

v_gene: TRBV28
abundance: -
d_gene: TRBD1
j_gene: TRBJ1-2
len: 15
CDR3aa: CASSFSGQGGYGYTF
CDR3nt: TGTGCCAGCAGTTTCTCCGGACAGGGAGGCTATGGCTACACCTTC

v_gene: TRBV9
abundance: -
d_gene: TRBD1
j_gene: TRBJ1-5
len: 13
CDR3aa: CASGQGNNQPQHF
CDR3nt: TGTGCCAGCGGACAGGGTAACAATCAGCCCCAGCATTTT

v_gene: TRBV19
abundance: -
d_gene: TRBD2
j_gene: TRBJ2-1
len: 16
CDR3aa: CASSILASGRAREQFF
CDR3nt: TGTGCCAGTAGTATATTGGCTAGCGGGAGGGCCCGTGAGCAGTTCTTC

v_gene: TRBV18
abundance: -
d_gene: -
j_gene: TRBJ2-5
len: 13
CDR3aa: CASSNRDQETQYF
CDR3nt: TGTGCCAGCTCAAACAGGGACCAAGAGACCCAGTACTTC

v_gene: TRBV28
abundance: -
d_gene: TRBD1
j_gene: TRBJ1-5
len: 15
CDR3aa: CASSRGQGAHQPQHF
CDR3nt: TGTGCCAGCAGTCGCGGACAGGGGGCGCATCAGCCCCAGCATTTT

v_gene: TRBV7-3
abundance: -
d_gene: -
j_gene: TRBJ2-7
len: 15
CDR3aa: CASSLARGPPYEQYF
CDR3nt: TGTGCCAGCAGCCTAGCGAGAGGGCCTCCCTACGAGCAGTACTTC

v_gene: TRBV19
abundance: once
d_gene: -
j_gene: TRBJ2-3
len: 12
CDR3aa: CASSIAADTQYF
CDR3nt: TGTGCCAGTAGTATTGCGGCAGATACGCAGTATTTT

v_gene: TRBV5-1
abundance: few
d_gene: TRBD1
j_gene: TRBJ2-5
len: 13
CDR3aa: CASSTGTGETQYF
CDR3nt: TGCGCCAGCAGCACCGGGACAGGGGAGACCCAGTACTTC

v_gene: TRBV30
abundance: -
d_gene: -
j_gene: TRBJ1-5
len: 14
CDR3aa: CAWGQPYSNQPQHF
CDR3nt: TGTGCCTGGGGACAGCCTTATAGCAATCAGCCCCAGCATTTT

v_gene: TRBV20-1
abundance: -
d_gene: TRBD2
j_gene: TRBJ2-1
len: 16
CDR3aa: CSASSAGGTPRNEQFF
CDR3nt: TGCAGTGCTAGTTCGGCGGGAGGAACCCCTCGGAATGAGCAGTTCTTC

v_gene: TRBV25-1
abundance: -
d_gene: -
j_gene: TRBJ2-2
len: 11
CDR3aa: CASRRTGELFF
CDR3nt: TGTGCCAGCAGAAGGACCGGGGAGCTGTTTTTT

v_gene: TRBV7-9
abundance: once
d_gene: -
j_gene: TRBJ1-6
len: 14
CDR3aa: CASSSAIGNSPLHF
CDR3nt: TGTGCCAGCAGCTCCGCAATAGGAAATTCACCCCTCCACTTT

v_gene: TRBV10-2
abundance: -
d_gene: -
j_gene: TRBJ2-7
len: 12
CDR3aa: CASSGTGIQKYF
CDR3nt: TGCGCCAGCAGTGGAACAGGGATCCAAAAGTACTTC

v_gene: TRBV21-1
abundance: -
d_gene: -
j_gene: TRBJ1-2
len: 17
CDR3aa: CASSTPEGTKRDYGYTF
CDR3nt: TGTGCCAGCAGCACTCCCGAAGGGACTAAGAGGGACTATGGCTACACCTTC

v_gene: TRBV3-1/TRBV3-2
abundance: -
d_gene: -
j_gene: TRBJ2-6
len: 19
CDR3aa: CASSPDLGRRVSGANVLTF
CDR3nt: TGTGCCAGCAGCCCAGACTTGGGACGACGGGTCTCTGGGGCCAACGTCCTGACTTTC

v_gene: TRBV7-9
abundance: -
d_gene: -
j_gene: TRBJ1-5
len: 15
CDR3aa: CASSRSRGGNQPQHF
CDR3nt: TGTGCCAGCAGCCGAAGCAGGGGAGGCAATCAGCCCCAGCATTTT

v_gene: TRBV3-1/TRBV3-2
abundance: -
d_gene: -
j_gene: TRBJ2-3
len: 16
CDR3aa: CASSRIGLGSGGTQYF
CDR3nt: TGTGCCAGCAGCCGGATAGGCCTAGGGAGCGGCGGTACGCAGTATTTT

v_gene: TRBV15
abundance: -
d_gene: -
j_gene: TRBJ1-2
len: 12
CDR3aa: CATSGAGYGYTF
CDR3nt: TGTGCCACCAGCGGGGCGGGGTATGGCTACACCTTC

v_gene: TRBV27
abundance: -
d_gene: -
j_gene: TRBJ1-6
len: 16
CDR3aa: CASSLSRSSYNSPLHF
CDR3nt: TGTGCCAGCAGTTTAAGCCGGAGCTCCTATAATTCACCCCTCCACTTT

v_gene: TRBV5-1
abundance: -
d_gene: -
j_gene: TRBJ2-7
len: 15
CDR3aa: CASSLEAGTSTQQYF
CDR3nt: TGCGCCAGCAGCTTGGAGGCAGGGACCTCTACGCAGCAGTACTTC

v_gene: TRBV10-3
abundance: -
d_gene: TRBD1
j_gene: TRBJ1-2
len: 13
CDR3aa: CAIKGQGLWGYTF
CDR3nt: TGTGCCATCAAGGGACAGGGCTTGTGGGGCTACACCTTC

v_gene: TRBV2
abundance: -
d_gene: -
j_gene: TRBJ2-3
len: 15
CDR3aa: CASSKQGLDTDTQYF
CDR3nt: TGTGCCAGCAGTAAACAGGGTCTTGACACAGATACGCAGTATTTT

v_gene: TRBV5-6
abundance: once
d_gene: -
j_gene: TRBJ2-7
len: 12
CDR3aa: CASSAMGYEQYF
CDR3nt: TGTGCCAGCAGCGCCATGGGGTACGAGCAGTACTTC

v_gene: TRBV24-1
abundance: -
d_gene: -
j_gene: TRBJ1-1
len: 11
CDR3aa: CATRQGGEAFF
CDR3nt: TGTGCCACCAGGCAGGGAGGTGAAGCTTTCTTT

v_gene: TRBV10-2
abundance: -
d_gene: -
j_gene: TRBJ1-1
len: 14
CDR3aa: CASSESGGGTEAFF
CDR3nt: TGCGCCAGCAGTGAATCGGGGGGCGGCACTGAAGCTTTCTTT

v_gene: TRBV27
abundance: -
d_gene: -
j_gene: TRBJ1-6
len: 13
CDR3aa: CASTVGQRGPLHF
CDR3nt: TGTGCCAGCACGGTTGGACAGAGGGGTCCCCTCCACTTT

v_gene: TRBV3-1/TRBV3-2
abundance: -
d_gene: TRBD1
j_gene: TRBJ2-7
len: 16
CDR3aa: CASSPRSGQGILEQYF
CDR3nt: TGTGCCAGCAGCCCCCGTTCGGGACAGGGGATTCTGGAGCAGTACTTC

v_gene: TRBV27
abundance: -
d_gene: TRBD1
j_gene: TRBJ2-3
len: 16
CDR3aa: CARAGQGVYGTDTQYF
CDR3nt: TGTGCCAGGGCGGGACAGGGGGTGTATGGCACAGATACGCAGTATTTT

v_gene: TRBV27
abundance: -
d_gene: -
j_gene: TRBJ2-7
len: 14
CDR3aa: CASSSSPWGLGQYF
CDR3nt: TGTGCCAGCAGTTCCTCGCCTTGGGGTTTGGGGCAGTACTTC

v_gene: TRBV18
abundance: -
d_gene: -
j_gene: TRBJ2-5
len: 13
CDR3aa: CASSPGGQETQYF
CDR3nt: TGTGCCAGCTCACCAGGGGGGCAAGAGACCCAGTACTTC

v_gene: TRBV24-1
abundance: few
d_gene: -
j_gene: TRBJ2-2
len: 12
CDR3aa: CATSGVTGELFF
CDR3nt: TGTGCCACCAGTGGGGTCACCGGGGAGCTGTTTTTT

v_gene: TRBV21-1
abundance: -
d_gene: -
j_gene: TRBJ1-4
len: 16
CDR3aa: CASSTRWRGLYEKLFF
CDR3nt: TGTGCCAGCAGCACCCGGTGGAGGGGGCTATATGAAAAACTGTTTTTT

v_gene: TRBV11-1
abundance: -
d_gene: -
j_gene: TRBJ2-2
len: 13
CDR3aa: CASSTGSTGELFF
CDR3nt: TGTGCCAGCAGCACAGGTAGCACCGGGGAGCTGTTTTTT

v_gene: TRBV7-8
abundance: -
d_gene: TRBD1
j_gene: TRBJ2-7
len: 13
CDR3aa: CASSQGTGVEQYF
CDR3nt: TGTGCCAGCAGCCAGGGGACAGGGGTTGAGCAGTACTTC